The sequence of this TCR beta chain was determined in a study of cytomegalovirus exposure and HLA in healthy donors. Study context: Unique TCRs numbering about 85 million, obtained from HLA-typed donors, made up an early data release. General study points: There were a few CMV-associated chains whose specificity for CMV antigens was confirmed in vitro. In a later analysis, across HLA loci, associated TCR counts were highest for DRB1, lowest for HLA-C. TCR beta chains numbering 164 were designated cytomegalovirus-associated.

The study ran its PCR with 60 Vbeta and 13 Jbeta primers. Using immunoSEQ multiplex PCR, the repertoire was profiled, and TCRdb retains in-frame clones only, with some absent. This repertoire comprises 38,000 or so clones; its ten largest clones make up 8.9%. V lost 9 bases, J lost 3 bases, and 23 bases lay in between. The CDR3 spans 16 residues. Germline assignment: CDR1 LNHDA and CDR2 SQIVND (reference sequence). To note about this clone: Its specificity is unknown.

Sample: PBMCs. The TCR was taken from a man aged 35-49 years in good health and CMV-seropositive. The V call is TRBV19, the J call TRBJ1-1; D perhaps matches TRBD1 (6 bases). CDR3 sequence: CARRTVGANEDTEAFF. In DNA form, the CDR3 reads TGTGCCAGGCGTACTGTGGGGGCTAATGAGGACACTGAAGCTTTCTTT.